The sample holds a few counts of the clone carrying this T cell receptor (beta chain). What it binds is not known. This sample's time point: week 47, end of study. Topical imiquimod accompanied each vaccine dose, which consisted of 300 ug of mutant IDH1 20-mer peptide. These data belong to a study of a mutant IDH1 vaccine in newly diagnosed glioma. Overall study findings and caveats: Seemingly, pseudoprogression had no relation to changes in the top peripheral T cell clonotypes.

Profiling relied on immunoSEQ multiplex PCR, and the TCRdb table lists in-frame clones only, not all of them. The top ten hold approximately 3.8% of the sample, which has around 26,000 clones, 82% seen once. Germline CDR1 MNHNS, CDR2 SASEGT. V was clipped by 3 bases and J by 0 bases; unmatched bases: 8. CDR3 length equals 16 residues. The source was PBMCs, collected from a glioma patient whose treatment included an IDH1 peptide vaccine. This receptor was identified in a middle-aged man with glioma. Some clones in this sample may be carry-over from other donors' samples. The chain combines TRBV6-1 with TRBJ2-7, with 7 bases lining up with TRBD2. The CDR3 sequence is CASSDLASGYSYEQYF. The CDR3 nucleotides read TGTGCCAGCAGTGACTTAGCTAGCGGTTACTCCTACGAGCAGTACTTC.